Listed below are T cell receptor beta chains from one sample, sequenced in a study of identical twins. A single record per CDR3 protein comes from TCRdb applying MiXCR to the 5' RACE reads. The sample carries about 790,000 distinct CDR3 sequences, roughly 20% recorded once. These same data were also listed under a study on T cells expressing NK-cell markers.

Material: PBMCs. The origin of the receptors is a woman in her late teens or twenties in good health. CDR3s include the opening cysteine and the closing phenylalanine or tryptophan. Fields, in order: V gene, D gene, clone size, J gene, CDR3 DNA, CDR3 protein. The D gene is left open where the match is weak. Expanded clones are given a class, and other clones once, few, many or no size at all.

V: TRBV20-1; D: NA; size: NA; J: TRBJ1-1; DNA: TGCAGTGCTAGAGACAGCAGGGGGAACACTGAAGCTTTCTTT; CDR3: CSARDSRGNTEAFF
V: TRBV20-1; D: TRBD1; size: NA; J: TRBJ1-6; DNA: TGCAGTGCTGGCGGACAGGGAGGGGATTCACCCCTCCACTTT; CDR3: CSAGGQGGDSPLHF
V: TRBV30; D: NA; size: NA; J: TRBJ2-7; DNA: TGTGCCTGGAGCATTACATACGAGCAGTACTTC; CDR3: CAWSITYEQYF
V: TRBV9; D: TRBD2; size: NA; J: TRBJ2-1; DNA: TGTGCCAGCAGCATTGGACTAGCGGGAGGGCGTGAGCAGTTCTTC; CDR3: CASSIGLAGGREQFF
V: TRBV5-1; D: NA; size: NA; J: TRBJ2-3; DNA: TGCGCCAGCAGCTTTGGTAGCGGATACACAGATACGCAGTATTTT; CDR3: CASSFGSGYTDTQYF
V: TRBV6-2/TRBV6-3; D: TRBD2; size: NA; J: TRBJ2-1; DNA: TGTGCCAGCAGTCAGGGGACTAGCGGGAGGATATACAATGAGCAGTTCTTC; CDR3: CASSQGTSGRIYNEQFF
V: TRBV20-1; D: NA; size: many; J: TRBJ2-7; DNA: TGCAGTGCTAGAGGTCGGGGGTACGAGCAGTACTTC; CDR3: CSARGRGYEQYF
V: TRBV11-2; D: TRBD1; size: NA; J: TRBJ1-2; DNA: TGTGCCAGCAGCTTAGTCTACATGGCAGGGGGCGGCTATGGCTACACCTTC; CDR3: CASSLVYMAGGGYGYTF
V: TRBV7-3; D: TRBD2; size: NA; J: TRBJ2-1; DNA: TGTGCCAGCAGCTCGAGCGGGGGGAATCACAATGAGCAGTTCTTC; CDR3: CASSSSGGNHNEQFF
V: TRBV10-3; D: TRBD2; size: many; J: TRBJ2-3; DNA: TGTGCCATCAGGGAGTCGGCTAGCGGGAGTGGAACAGATACGCAGTATTTT; CDR3: CAIRESASGSGTDTQYF
V: TRBV27; D: TRBD2; size: NA; J: TRBJ2-5; DNA: TGTGCCAGCAGTTTTTTGCAGGGAGGGGAGACCCAGTACTTC; CDR3: CASSFLQGGETQYF
V: TRBV7-2; D: TRBD2; size: many; J: TRBJ2-7; DNA: TGTGCCAGCAGCTTCGGAGCGGGAGGGCCTAACGAGCAGTACTTC; CDR3: CASSFGAGGPNEQYF
V: TRBV18; D: NA; size: NA; J: TRBJ2-7; DNA: TGTGCCAGCTCACCCGGTGGGGAATCCTACGAGCAGTACTTC; CDR3: CASSPGGESYEQYF
V: TRBV20-1; D: NA; size: many; J: TRBJ2-3; DNA: TGCAGTGCTGAGCGAGTGGGCACAGATACGCAGTATTTT; CDR3: CSAERVGTDTQYF
V: TRBV29-1; D: TRBD2; size: NA; J: TRBJ2-2; DNA: TGCAGCCACGGAGCGGGGGTAGACGGGGAGCTGTTTTTT; CDR3: CSHGAGVDGELFF
V: TRBV5-1; D: NA; size: NA; J: TRBJ2-7; DNA: TGCGCCAGCAGCTTACTCCCCGGGGGAAGGGCCTACGAGCAGTACTTC; CDR3: CASSLLPGGRAYEQYF